The clone carrying this T cell receptor beta chain was counted ten times or more. Antigen unknown. The CDR3 length is 14 residues. The V gene's germline CDR1 is SGHRS and CDR2 YFSETQ. Trimming left V 5 bases short and J 5 bases short, with 14 bases between. Researchers built TCR beta libraries using quantitative 5'-RACE with molecular barcodes. TCRdb reprocessed the 5' RACE reads via MiXCR and lists one record per CDR3 protein. Among roughly 220,000 distinct CDR3 sequences listed, roughly 10% were seen once. The sample comes from a study of CD8 T cells in ankylosing spondylitis. Study findings and constraints: It was reported that disease-linked clones were significantly enriched in matched ankylosing spondylitis synovial fluid. Typical of ankylosing spondylitis blood, it appeared, was a TCR beta motif of under 10 highly homologous variants.

The sequence was obtained from a male donor with ankylosing spondylitis or in good health (not recorded which). V usage is TRBV5-1 and J usage is TRBJ1-5, with D uncertain. Sequencing used blood, either unsorted or a sorted T cell fraction (not recorded which). The CDR3 sequence is CASSYESGHQPQHF. The CDR3 DNA reads as TGCGCCAGCAGTTATGAAAGCGGACATCAGCCCCAGCATTTT.